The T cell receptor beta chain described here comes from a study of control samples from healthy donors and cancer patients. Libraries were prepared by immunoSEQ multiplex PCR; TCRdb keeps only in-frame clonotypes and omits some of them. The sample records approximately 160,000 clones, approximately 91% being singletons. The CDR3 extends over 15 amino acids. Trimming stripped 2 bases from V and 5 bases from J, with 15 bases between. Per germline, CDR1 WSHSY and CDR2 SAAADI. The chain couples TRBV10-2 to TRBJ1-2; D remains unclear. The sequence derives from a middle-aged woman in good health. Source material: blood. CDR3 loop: CASSEARGLQYGYTF. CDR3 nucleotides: TGCGCCAGCAGTGAGGCCAGAGGACTCCAGTATGGCTACACCTTC.